The source of this T cell receptor (beta chain) is a study of T cells in Graves' hyperthyroidism and ophthalmopathy. As for the study in general: Peripheral blood was acquired at first diagnosis, ahead of any therapy whatsoever.

The V gene end was trimmed by 3 bases and the J gene end by 4 bases; junction bases not matched to a gene: 2. Germline CDR1 is LNHDA and CDR2 is SQIVND (reference sequence). The CDR3 runs to 13 residues. This clonotype was observed at least ten times. Ophthalmopathy cases met thresholds of Clinical Activity Score at least 3, NOSPECS grade at least 4 and duration under 3 months. Each diagnosis was grounded in clinical symptoms, serum thyroxine and TRAb, thyroid ultrasound, and orbital computed tomography. Amplification of TCR beta CDR3 regions used RNA as the template. HTBI primers were employed in a first-round RT-PCR of the TCR CDR3. TCRdb used MiXCR to reprocess the multiplex PCR reads, holding one entry per CDR3 protein. The sample lists approximately 330,000 distinct CDR3 sequences; roughly 13% were seen once.

The chain recombines TRBV19 with TRBJ2-5, with 7 nucleotides matching TRBD1. The receptor comes from a woman aged 40 to 50 with Graves' ophthalmopathy. Sequencing input: blood. The CDR3 loop is CASSMTGPETQYF. The DNA for the CDR3 is TGTGCCAGTAGTATGACAGGGCCAGAGACCCAGTACTTC.